This is a list of T cell receptor beta chains from one sample in a study of vaccination effects on CD4 cells after COVID-19. Antigens for these TCRs are unknown. TCRdb's table, derived via immunoSEQ multiplex PCR, lists solely in-frame clones and lacks some. This table holds about 68,000 clones, roughly 80% found once. The sample was CD4+ T cells from PBMCs cultured with SARS-CoV-2 spike peptides, taken before COVID-19 vaccination. These receptors all come from a human donor who received a COVID-19 vaccine. CDR3s include the opening cysteine and the closing phenylalanine or tryptophan. A D gene is named only where the DNA matches it firmly. The listing skips clone size in some rows; elsewhere it reads once, few, many or a size class.

abundance: .; v_gene: TRBV15; d_gene: .; j_gene: TRBJ2-2; CDR3aa: CATSSPFRDWMNTGELFF; CDR3nt: TGTGCCACCAGCAGCCCCTTCCGGGACTGGATGAACACCGGGGAGCTGTTTTTT
abundance: .; v_gene: TRBV12-3/TRBV12-4; d_gene: .; j_gene: TRBJ2-3; CDR3aa: CASSRNRAYF; CDR3nt: TGTGCCAGCAGCCGTAACCGGGCCTATTTT
abundance: .; v_gene: TRBV5-3; d_gene: TRBD1; j_gene: TRBJ2-1; CDR3aa: CARSPGTGSGSSYNEQFF; CDR3nt: TGTGCCAGAAGCCCCGGGACAGGCTCCGGGAGCTCCTACAATGAGCAGTTCTTC
abundance: .; v_gene: TRBV5-5; d_gene: TRBD2; j_gene: TRBJ2-3; CDR3aa: CASSPGLAADTQYF; CDR3nt: TGTGCCAGCAGCCCGGGACTAGCGGCAGATACGCAGTATTTT
abundance: .; v_gene: TRBV2; d_gene: .; j_gene: TRBJ2-3; CDR3aa: CASSEARSTDTQYF; CDR3nt: TGTGCCAGCAGTGAAGCCCGCAGCACAGATACGCAGTATTTT
abundance: .; v_gene: TRBV2; d_gene: .; j_gene: TRBJ1-1; CDR3aa: CASNPGEGTEAFF; CDR3nt: TGTGCCAGCAACCCGGGGGAGGGCACTGAAGCTTTCTTT
abundance: .; v_gene: TRBV18; d_gene: .; j_gene: TRBJ1-1; CDR3aa: CASSEIMGSEAFF; CDR3nt: TGTGCCAGCTCAGAAATCATGGGGTCTGAAGCTTTCTTT
abundance: .; v_gene: TRBV4-1; d_gene: .; j_gene: TRBJ1-3; CDR3aa: CASSQETRNTIYF; CDR3nt: TGCGCCAGCAGCCAAGAAACGAGAAACACCATATATTTT
abundance: .; v_gene: TRBV18; d_gene: TRBD1; j_gene: TRBJ1-2; CDR3aa: CASSPAGGNYGYTF; CDR3nt: TGTGCCAGCTCACCAGCAGGGGGCAACTATGGCTACACCTTC
abundance: few; v_gene: TRBV30; d_gene: TRBD1; j_gene: TRBJ1-3; CDR3aa: CARSQGNSGNTIYF; CDR3nt: TGTGCCAGATCACAGGGGAACTCTGGAAACACCATATATTTT
abundance: .; v_gene: TRBV28; d_gene: TRBD1; j_gene: TRBJ2-2; CDR3aa: CASTSGQGSGELFF; CDR3nt: TGTGCCAGCACTTCGGGACAGGGTTCCGGGGAGCTGTTTTTT
abundance: .; v_gene: TRBV19; d_gene: .; j_gene: TRBJ1-3; CDR3aa: CASTHSRSIGNTIYF; CDR3nt: TGTGCCAGTACCCACTCGAGGTCAATTGGAAACACCATATATTTT
abundance: .; v_gene: TRBV28; d_gene: TRBD2; j_gene: TRBJ2-2; CDR3aa: CASSGLAGGGTGELFF; CDR3nt: TGTGCCAGCAGTGGACTAGCGGGGGGAGGAACCGGGGAGCTGTTTTTT
abundance: .; v_gene: TRBV14; d_gene: .; j_gene: TRBJ1-2; CDR3aa: CASSQLDGNYGYTF; CDR3nt: TGTGCCAGCAGCCAATTGGACGGTAACTATGGCTACACCTTC
abundance: once; v_gene: TRBV19; d_gene: TRBD2; j_gene: TRBJ2-3; CDR3aa: CASSMNRGGTDTQYF; CDR3nt: TGTGCCAGTAGTATGAATCGGGGGGGCACAGATACGCAGTATTTT
abundance: .; v_gene: TRBV10-2; d_gene: .; j_gene: TRBJ1-6; CDR3aa: CASSEMADNSPLHF; CDR3nt: TGCGCCAGCAGTGAGATGGCAGATAATTCACCCCTCCACTTT
abundance: .; v_gene: TRBV18; d_gene: .; j_gene: TRBJ2-3; CDR3aa: CASSPNSHTDTQYF; CDR3nt: TGTGCCAGCTCACCTAACTCCCACACAGATACGCAGTATTTT
abundance: .; v_gene: TRBV18; d_gene: .; j_gene: TRBJ2-3; CDR3aa: CASSPTGQPGRDTQYF; CDR3nt: TGTGCCAGCTCACCTACAGGGCAACCTGGCAGAGATACGCAGTATTTT
abundance: .; v_gene: TRBV4-1; d_gene: .; j_gene: TRBJ1-4; CDR3aa: CASSQVRESEKLFF; CDR3nt: TGCGCCAGCAGCCAAGTCAGGGAATCAGAAAAACTGTTTTTT
abundance: .; v_gene: TRBV9; d_gene: .; j_gene: TRBJ2-3; CDR3aa: CASSVDLWGRGWTDTQYF; CDR3nt: TGTGCCAGCAGCGTAGATTTATGGGGGCGGGGCTGGACAGATACGCAGTATTTT
abundance: few; v_gene: TRBV5-1; d_gene: .; j_gene: TRBJ2-2; CDR3aa: CASSPQGTGELFF; CDR3nt: TGCGCCAGCAGCCCACAGGGCACCGGGGAGCTGTTTTTT
abundance: once; v_gene: TRBV5-6; d_gene: .; j_gene: TRBJ1-2; CDR3aa: CASSPGEAYGYTF; CDR3nt: TGTGCCAGCAGCCCAGGGGAGGCCTATGGCTACACCTTC
abundance: .; v_gene: TRBV24-1; d_gene: TRBD1; j_gene: TRBJ2-5; CDR3aa: CATNQGAEETQYF; CDR3nt: TGTGCCACCAACCAGGGGGCGGAAGAGACCCAGTACTTC
abundance: .; v_gene: TRBV7-7; d_gene: .; j_gene: TRBJ2-2; CDR3aa: CASSLGTNTGELFF; CDR3nt: TGTGCCAGCAGCTTAGGCACAAACACCGGGGAGCTGTTTTTT
abundance: .; v_gene: TRBV19; d_gene: .; j_gene: TRBJ1-5; CDR3aa: CASSRGYQPQHF; CDR3nt: TGTGCCAGTTCCCGAGGGTATCAGCCCCAGCATTTT